A selection of T cell receptor beta chains follows, all from one sample in a study of blood T cells in healthy people across ages. Using its own MiXCR run on the 5' RACE reads, TCRdb lists one record per CDR3 protein. The sample contains around 1.7 million distinct CDR3 sequences, 28% of which appear only once. The sequenced material came from blood. The source of these receptors is a woman aged 25 to 39 in good health. Both conserved end residues are part of each CDR3. The D gene is left open where the match is weak. A clone size is listed for some rows: how often the clone was seen (once, few, many), or a class if it is expanded.

TRBV20-1	TRBJ2-7	many	.	CSAFAPGFSSYEQYF	TGCAGTGCGTTTGCCCCAGGGTTTAGCTCCTACGAGCAGTACTTC
TRBV20-1	TRBJ2-7	.	.	CSASNPAQGGLYEQYF	TGCAGTGCTAGCAACCCCGCACAGGGCGGTTTGTACGAGCAGTACTTC
TRBV24-1	TRBJ1-4	few	.	CATSDRNLGEKLFF	TGTGCCACCAGTGATAGGAACCTGGGCGAAAAACTGTTTTTT
TRBV7-9	TRBJ1-6	.	.	CASSPDPNNSPLHF	TGTGCCAGCAGTCCGGACCCGAATAATTCACCCCTCCACTTT
TRBV4-1	TRBJ2-5	.	.	CASSQGPQGRETQYF	TGCGCCAGCAGCCAAGGTCCCCAGGGGAGGGAGACCCAGTACTTC
TRBV25-1	TRBJ1-5	.	.	CASSRGEEQPQHF	TGTGCCAGCAGTCGGGGGGAAGAACAGCCCCAGCATTTT
TRBV6-5	TRBJ2-1	.	TRBD2	CASSYTGAGHYNEQFF	TGTGCCAGCAGTTACACGGGAGCGGGGCACTACAATGAGCAGTTCTTC
TRBV6-6	TRBJ1-2	.	TRBD1	CARSYQGQPSKGGYTF	TGTGCCCGCAGTTACCAGGGACAGCCGTCAAAGGGTGGCTACACCTTC
TRBV29-1	TRBJ2-2	.	.	CSVGVDWAGELFF	TGCAGCGTTGGGGTCGATTGGGCCGGGGAGCTGTTTTTT
TRBV20-1	TRBJ2-1	many	.	CSARQASIRDEQFF	TGCAGTGCTAGACAAGCTTCCATTCGGGATGAGCAGTTCTTC
TRBV20-1	TRBJ2-3	few	.	CSPHAPSTDTQYF	TGCAGCCCACACGCCCCTAGCACAGATACGCAGTATTTT
TRBV5-1	TRBJ2-2	.	TRBD2	CASSVLAGLTGELFF	TGCGCCAGCAGCGTCCTAGCGGGTCTAACCGGGGAGCTGTTTTTT
TRBV20-1	TRBJ1-1	few	.	CSARAQGNTEAFF	TGCAGTGCTAGAGCGCAGGGGAACACTGAAGCTTTCTTT
TRBV7-9	TRBJ1-4	.	.	CASSQADEKLFF	TGTGCCAGCAGCCAGGCGGATGAAAAACTGTTTTTT
TRBV5-1	TRBJ2-1	few	.	CASSLAAGTNNEQFF	TGCGCCAGCAGCTTGGCCGCGGGCACCAACAATGAGCAGTTCTTC
TRBV3-1	TRBJ2-5	many	.	CASSHLTYQETQYF	TGTGCCAGCAGCCACCTAACGTACCAAGAGACCCAGTACTTC
TRBV5-1	TRBJ2-5	many	.	CASSTATDYQETQYF	TGCGCCAGCAGCACCGCGACAGATTACCAAGAGACCCAGTACTTC
TRBV9	TRBJ2-1	few	TRBD2	CASSNTGLAGQGTINEQFF	TGTGCCAGCAGCAACACCGGACTAGCGGGACAAGGAACTATCAATGAGCAGTTCTTC
TRBV7-2	TRBJ2-3	many	.	CASSRSSTLDTQYF	TGTGCCAGCAGCCGATCTAGCACACTGGATACGCAGTATTTT
TRBV28	TRBJ2-1	.	.	CAGRNGEVGWNEQFF	TGTGCCGGCAGGAACGGGGAGGTCGGATGGAATGAGCAGTTCTTC